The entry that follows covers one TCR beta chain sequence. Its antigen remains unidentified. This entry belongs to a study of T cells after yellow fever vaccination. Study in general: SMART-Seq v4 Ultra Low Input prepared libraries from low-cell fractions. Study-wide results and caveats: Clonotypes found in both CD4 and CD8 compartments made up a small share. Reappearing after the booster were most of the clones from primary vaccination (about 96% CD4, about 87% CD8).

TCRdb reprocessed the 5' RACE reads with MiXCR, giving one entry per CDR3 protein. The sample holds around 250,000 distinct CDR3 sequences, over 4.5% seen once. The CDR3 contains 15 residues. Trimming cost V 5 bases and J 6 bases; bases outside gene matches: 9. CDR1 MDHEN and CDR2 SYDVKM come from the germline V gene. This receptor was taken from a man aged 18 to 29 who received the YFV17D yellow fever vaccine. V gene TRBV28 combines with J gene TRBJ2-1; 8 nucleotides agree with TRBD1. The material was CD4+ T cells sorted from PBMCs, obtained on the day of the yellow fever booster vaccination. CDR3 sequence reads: CASSLGGQVSNEQFF. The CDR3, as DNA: TGTGCCAGCAGTCTGGGGGGACAGGTGTCCAATGAGCAGTTCTTC.